This record concerns one T cell receptor (beta chain) sequence. Germline V lookup: CDR1 LGHNA, CDR2 YNFKEQ. The CDR3 is made up of 16 amino acids. V was cut by 0 bases and J by 2 bases, with 11 bases left in between. Some clones are missing from TCRdb's copy, which holds only in-frame ones; the method was immunoSEQ multiplex PCR. The sample shows 95,000 to 150,000 clones, roughly 84% of them seen only once. This specimen belongs to a study of T cell responses to AZD1222 COVID-19 vaccine. The specimen comprised peripheral blood, sampled on day 0 of AZD1222 vaccination. This clonotype originated in an adult in good health. The chain links TRBV4-2 to TRBJ1-5; D is unclear. The CDR3 is CASSQEGGWGNQPQHF. DNA of the CDR3: TGTGCCAGCAGCCAAGAGGGCGGTTGGGGCAATCAGCCCCAGCATTTT.